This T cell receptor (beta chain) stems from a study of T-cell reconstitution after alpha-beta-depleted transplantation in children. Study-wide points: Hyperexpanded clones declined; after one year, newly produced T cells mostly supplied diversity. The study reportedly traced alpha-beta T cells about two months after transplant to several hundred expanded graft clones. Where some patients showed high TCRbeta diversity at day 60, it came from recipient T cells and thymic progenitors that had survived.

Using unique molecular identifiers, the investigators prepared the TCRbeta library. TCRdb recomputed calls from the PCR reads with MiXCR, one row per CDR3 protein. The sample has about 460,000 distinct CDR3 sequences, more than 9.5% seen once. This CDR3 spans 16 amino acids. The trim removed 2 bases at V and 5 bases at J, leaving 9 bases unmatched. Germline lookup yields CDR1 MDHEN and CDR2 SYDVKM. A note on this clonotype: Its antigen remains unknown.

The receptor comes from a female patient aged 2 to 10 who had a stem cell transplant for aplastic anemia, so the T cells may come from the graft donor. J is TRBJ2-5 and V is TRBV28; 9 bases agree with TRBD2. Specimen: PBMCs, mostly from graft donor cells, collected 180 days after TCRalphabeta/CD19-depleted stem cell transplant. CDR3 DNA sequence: TGTGCCAGCAGTTTACCCGATAGCGGGAGCAGGGAGACCCAGTACTTC. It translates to CASSLPDSGSRETQYF.